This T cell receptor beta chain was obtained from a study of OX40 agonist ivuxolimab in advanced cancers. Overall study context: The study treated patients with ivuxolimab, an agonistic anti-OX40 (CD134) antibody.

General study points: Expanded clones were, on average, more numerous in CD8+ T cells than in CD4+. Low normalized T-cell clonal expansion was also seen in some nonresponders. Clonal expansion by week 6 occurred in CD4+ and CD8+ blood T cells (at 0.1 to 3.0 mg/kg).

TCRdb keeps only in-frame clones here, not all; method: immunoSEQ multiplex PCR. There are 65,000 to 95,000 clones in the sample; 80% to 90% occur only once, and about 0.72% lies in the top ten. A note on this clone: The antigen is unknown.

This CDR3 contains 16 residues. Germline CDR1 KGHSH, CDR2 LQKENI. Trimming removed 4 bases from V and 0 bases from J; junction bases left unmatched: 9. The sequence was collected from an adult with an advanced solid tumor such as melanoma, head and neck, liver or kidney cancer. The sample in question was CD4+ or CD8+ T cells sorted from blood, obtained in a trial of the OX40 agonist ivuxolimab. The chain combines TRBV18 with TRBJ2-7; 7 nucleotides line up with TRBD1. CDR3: CASSLFATGSSYEQYF. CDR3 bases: TGTGCCAGCTCACTTTTCGCGACAGGGAGCTCCTACGAGCAGTACTTC.